This T cell receptor (beta chain) was recorded in a study of T-cell reconstitution after alpha-beta-depleted transplantation in children. Preparation of the TCRbeta library was carried out with unique molecular identifiers. One entry per CDR3 protein, called by TCRdb with MiXCR from the PCR reads. The data contain roughly 500,000 distinct CDR3 sequences, over 9.5% of them singletons. The germline V gene has CDR1 SGHRS and CDR2 YFSETQ. The CDR3 has 16 amino acids. The V end lost 6 bases, the J end lost 1 base, and 19 bases lay between the germline ends. Turning to this clonotype: The antigen is unknown.

Overall study findings and caveats: Alpha-beta T cells about two months after transplant reportedly derived from several hundred expanded graft clones.

The source was PBMCs, collected before TCRalphabeta/CD19-depleted stem cell transplant. The origin of this receptor is a child younger than 10 with inherited bone marrow failure, due to receive a stem cell transplant. The gene calls are TRBV5-1 and TRBJ1-1; D call uncertain. This chain's CDR3 is CASNIGLGRENTEAFF. In DNA, the CDR3 is TGCGCCAGCAACATCGGACTGGGCAGAGAGAACACTGAAGCTTTCTTT.